This is a list of T cell receptor beta chains from one sample in a study of Ad26.COV2.S vaccination and SARS-CoV-2 variants. Profiled with immunoSEQ multiplex PCR; TCRdb holds only in-frame clones, not every one. The data show some 350,000 clones, with approximately 85% seen just once and around 3.3% held by the top ten. The sequencing here drew on peripheral blood, taken in a trial of Ad26.COV2.S vaccine versus placebo. The source of these receptors is a person aged 18-60 years who received the Ad26.COV2.S COVID-19 vaccine or a placebo. Both conserved end residues are part of each CDR3. D genes are given only for firm matches. Expanded clones are given a class, and other clones once, few, many or no size at all.

j_call v_call clone_size d_call cdr3_nt cdr3_aa
TRBJ1-2 TRBV9 . TRBD1 TGTGCCAGCAGCGTAGCCGGGACAGGGCCCGATAACTATGGCTACACCTTC CASSVAGTGPDNYGYTF
TRBJ2-7 TRBV10-2 . . TGCGCCAGCAGTGATGGCAGGTCCTACGAGCAGTACTTC CASSDGRSYEQYF
TRBJ2-7 TRBV19 . . TGTGCCAGTAGACCCCACGGGGTAGAAACCTACGAGCAGTACTTC CASRPHGVETYEQYF
TRBJ1-2 TRBV4-1 . . TGCGCCAGCAGCCAAGCCGCAGCTAATTATGGCTACACCTTC CASSQAAANYGYTF
TRBJ2-1 TRBV19 . . TGTGCCAGTAGTATCTACCCTCAGATAGACGGCAATGAGCAGTTCTTC CASSIYPQIDGNEQFF
TRBJ2-7 TRBV27 . TRBD1 TGTGCCAGCAGTTTACGGGGACAGTCCTACGAGCAGTACTTC CASSLRGQSYEQYF
TRBJ1-5 TRBV10-3 . . TGTGCCATCAGTGAGTCGGACACCTACAATCAGCCCCAGCATTTT CAISESDTYNQPQHF
TRBJ2-7 TRBV25-1 . . TGTGCCAGCAGTGAATGGGCGGTCGTCGAGCAGTACTTC CASSEWAVVEQYF
TRBJ2-7 TRBV18 . . TGTGCCAGCTCACCCGGACGGAACTACGAGCAGTACTTC CASSPGRNYEQYF
TRBJ1-6 TRBV30 . . TGTGCCTGGAGTGCGCAGGACGATTCACCCCTCCACTTT CAWSAQDDSPLHF
TRBJ2-6 TRBV19 . . TGTGCCAGTAGTAGTTCCGGGGCTGGGGCCAACGTCCTGACTTTC CASSSSGAGANVLTF
TRBJ2-1 TRBV5-1 . . TGCGCCAGCAGCTTGGCTGGGGGCCTGTACAATGAGCAGTTCTTC CASSLAGGLYNEQFF
TRBJ1-1 TRBV30 . . TGTGCCTGGAATTCCCCAGGGTATAACACTGAAGCTTTCTTT CAWNSPGYNTEAFF
TRBJ2-7 TRBV7-9 . TRBD1 TGTGCCAGCAGCGCCCCCGGACAGGGGGCGAGGGAGCAGTACTTC CASSAPGQGAREQYF
TRBJ1-1 TRBV4-3 . . TGCGCCAGCAGCCAAGATAGGTGGGCCCAGGGCACTGAAGCTTTCTTT CASSQDRWAQGTEAFF
TRBJ2-1 TRBV10-1 . TRBD2 TGCGCCAGCAGTCCGACTAGCGGTTCCTACAATGAGCAGTTCTTC CASSPTSGSYNEQFF
TRBJ2-7 TRBV6-2/TRBV6-3 . . TGTGCCAGCAGCTCAGCGGAGCACTACGAGCAGTACTTC CASSSAEHYEQYF
TRBJ2-5 TRBV6-1 . . TGTGCCAGCAGTGAACAAACGACAGAGACCCAGTACTTC CASSEQTTETQYF
TRBJ2-1 TRBV28 . TRBD1 TGTGCCAGCAGTGATACCGGGACAGGGGTCCTAAATGAGCAGTTCTTC CASSDTGTGVLNEQFF
TRBJ2-5 TRBV5-1 . TRBD1 TGCGCCAGCAGCACTCAGGGGGCGAAGGAAGAGACCCAGTACTTC CASSTQGAKEETQYF
TRBJ1-2 TRBV5-5 once . TGTGCCAGCAGCTTGGAGGCGGCTCTGGGCTATGGCTACACCTTC CASSLEAALGYGYTF
TRBJ2-7 TRBV30 . . TGTGCCTGGAGTGTCGGGGCAGGGGGGGAAGACGAGCAGTACTTC CAWSVGAGGEDEQYF
TRBJ1-3 TRBV30 . . TGTGCCTGGAGGACAGTCTCTGGAAACACCATATATTTT CAWRTVSGNTIYF
TRBJ2-3 TRBV5-1 . . TGCGCCAGCAGCTGGGGTGTCCGGGGGATCACAGATACGCAGTATTTT CASSWGVRGITDTQYF